The rows below give T cell receptor beta chains drawn from one sample of a study of shared clonotypes between healthy human individuals. Assay: immunoSEQ multiplex PCR; the TCRdb copy retains only in-frame clones and omits some. The data contain around 79,000 clones, 60% to 80% of them seen just once; the ten biggest clones take up about half. The sample was memory CD8+ T cells sorted from blood. The receptors come from a young man in good health. CDR3s include the opening cysteine and the closing phenylalanine or tryptophan. The D gene is left open where the match is weak. Rows may omit the clone size; those that give it use once, few, many or a size class.

14,TRBD1,TRBJ2-7,TRBV2,NA,TGTGCCAGCAGTGACGGGGACAGGGGATACGAGCAGTACTTC,CASSDGDRGYEQYF
18,NA,TRBJ2-5,TRBV19,NA,TGTGCCAGTAGTCCGTCATTATATTGGGTCAGCTACCAAGAGACCCAGTACTTC,CASSPSLYWVSYQETQYF
17,NA,TRBJ2-3,TRBV9,NA,TGTGCCAGCAGCGGGCCCCGGGCCGTCGGGGCGGCAGATACGCAGTATTTT,CASSGPRAVGAADTQYF
13,NA,TRBJ1-3,TRBV7-7,NA,TGTGCCAGCAGCCGAGTCAGTGGAAACACCATATATTTT,CASSRVSGNTIYF
12,NA,TRBJ2-7,TRBV6-6,once,TGTGCCAGCAAGGGGCCTTCCTACGAGCAGTACTTC,CASKGPSYEQYF
14,NA,TRBJ2-1,TRBV9,few,TGTGCCAGCAGCGTAGAGGGGGAACACAATGAGCAGTTCTTC,CASSVEGEHNEQFF
14,NA,TRBJ2-2,TRBV11-3,many,TGTGCCAGCAGCTCCGCGGGGATTACCGGGGAGCTGTTTTTT,CASSSAGITGELFF
18,NA,TRBJ2-2,TRBV19,many,TGTGCCAGTAGTATATGGTACACACACGTGTTGTTGGCCGGGGAGCTGTTTTTT,CASSIWYTHVLLAGELFF
15,NA,TRBJ2-7,TRBV7-9,NA,TGTGCCAGCAGCTTTGGGGGGGCTCCCGGCTACGAGCAGTACTTC,CASSFGGAPGYEQYF
14,NA,TRBJ2-2,TRBV6-1,NA,TGTGCCAGCAGAAGCCAGGGCAACACCGGGGAGCTGTTTTTT,CASRSQGNTGELFF
13,NA,TRBJ1-2,TRBV27,NA,TGTGCCAGCAGTTCTATGTTCCGCTATGGCTACACCTTC,CASSSMFRYGYTF
15,NA,TRBJ1-2,TRBV7-8,NA,TGTGCCAGCAGCTTAGCGCATATGGATGTGTATGGCTACACCTTC,CASSLAHMDVYGYTF
15,TRBD2,TRBJ2-2,TRBV5-8,NA,TGTGCCAGCACAGCTAGCGGGACCCTAGGCGGGGAGCTGTTTTTT,CASTASGTLGGELFF